These 24 T cell receptor beta chains were sequenced from one sample in a study of identifying expanded T cells in peripheral blood. The protocol was immunoSEQ multiplex PCR, while the TCRdb copy is restricted to in-frame clones and leaves out a portion. The sample holds tens of thousands of clones, roughly 90% seen once. The source material was blood. All receptors derive from a person aged 18 to 75 in good health.

This sequence joins TRBV19 and TRBJ1-1, with 8 bases aligning to TRBD1. CDR3 length: 13 residues. The ends lost 6 bases at V and 10 bases at J; junction bases unmatched: 10. Germline CDR1 is LNHDA and CDR2 is SQIVND (reference sequence). The CDR3 loop reads CASSNPQGAAAFF. The CDR3 DNA follows: TGTGCCAGTAGCAACCCCCAGGGGGCGGCAGCTTTCTTT.

V and J are TRBV7-2 and TRBJ1-1; 8 bases align to TRBD1. Germline loops: CDR1 SGHTA, CDR2 FQGNSA. The CDR3 covers 15 residues. The V segment lost 1 base and the J segment 8 bases; nucleotides outside the gene matches: 9. CDR3 sequence (DNA): TGTGCCAGCAGCTTAGACCCAGGGGGCGGTCGAGAAGCTTTCTTT. It yields the protein CASSLDPGGGREAFF.

The rearrangement uses TRBV15 and TRBJ2-3; the D gene is possibly TRBD2 (6 bases). There are 16 residues in the CDR3. Trimming took 1 base from V and 5 from J, leaving 16 bases between them. Per the germline V gene, CDR1 is LNHNV and CDR2 is YYDKDF (reference sequence). The CDR3 DNA sequence: TGTGCCACCAGCAGAGTTGGGGAGGCCCGCGGAGATACGCAGTATTTT. This encodes CATSRVGEARGDTQYF. Filled out from reference TRBV15 and TRBJ2-3, the complete variable domain reads DAMVIQNPRYQVTQFGKPVTLSCSQTLNHNVMYWYQQKSSQAPKLLFHYYDKDFNNEADTPDNFQSRRPNTSFCFLDIRSPGLGDTAMYLCATSRVGEARGDTQYFGPGTRLTVL.

CDR3 sequence (DNA): TGTGCCAGCAGCTTGTTAGAGGGACCTAGCTCCTACAATGAGCAGTTCTTC. Amino acids: CASSLLEGPSSYNEQFF. The chain has TRBV5-6 and TRBJ2-1; either TRBD1 or TRBD2 may fit D (5 bases each). Germline CDR1 is SGHDT and CDR2 is YYEEEE. The CDR3 is made up of 17 amino acids. Deletions cut 1 base from V and 0 bases from J, with 14 bases between. Full variable domain (remainder filled in from reference TRBV5-6 and TRBJ2-1): DAGVTQSPTHLIKTRGQQVTLRCSPKSGHDTVSWYQQALGQGPQFIFQYYEEEERQRGNFPDRFSGHQFPNYSSELNVNALLLGDSALYLCASSLLEGPSSYNEQFFGPGTRLTVL.

The chain joins TRBV28 to TRBJ2-3; D ambiguous. Trimming left V 4 bases short and J 3 bases short, with 17 bases between. Germline V lookup: CDR1 MDHEN, CDR2 SYDVKM. The CDR3 length is 16 residues. The CDR3 is CASSSILTTQTDTQYF. Here the CDR3 DNA reads TGTGCCAGCAGTTCCATTCTTACTACCCAGACAGATACGCAGTATTTT.

The chain has TRBV28 and TRBJ2-7; D is uncertain. The CDR3 has 14 residues. Trimming cost V 0 bases and J 5 bases, with 11 bases left between them. Germline V gives CDR1 MDHEN, CDR2 SYDVKM. The CDR3 here is CASSLWGPKDEQYF. The CDR3 nucleotides read TGTGCCAGCAGTTTATGGGGTCCAAAGGACGAGCAGTACTTC.

The chain links TRBV9 to TRBJ1-1, with D hard to call. Germline lookup yields CDR1 SGDLS and CDR2 YYNGEE. The CDR3 has 15 residues. Trimming cost V 6 bases and J 3 bases, with 18 bases left between them. The CDR3 DNA reads TGTGCCAGCAACCCAAGCGCCCTGTTTGACACTGAAGCTTTCTTT. It encodes CASNPSALFDTEAFF. Variable domain in full (rest from reference TRBV9 and TRBJ1-1): DSGVTQTPKHLITATGQRVTLRCSPRSGDLSVYWYQQSLDQGLQFLIQYYNGEERAKGNILERFSAQQFPDLHSELNLSSLELGDSALYFCASNPSALFDTEAFFGQGTRLTVV.

The rearrangement joins TRBV7-2 to TRBJ2-6; D is unresolved. The V and J ends lost 3 bases and 0 bases respectively, with 6 bases between them. The CDR3 contains 15 residues. Germline-derived CDR1 and CDR2 are SGHTA and FQGNSA. Here the CDR3 reads CASSFRFSGANVLTF. CDR3 sequence (DNA): TGTGCCAGCAGCTTCAGATTCTCTGGGGCCAACGTCCTGACTTTC.

This sequence joins TRBV10-3 and TRBJ1-4; D remains ambiguous. Trimming took off 3 bases at V and 3 bases at J, with 5 bases between the two ends. The CDR3 totals 13 residues. Per the germline V gene, CDR1 is ENHRY and CDR2 is SYGVKD. The CDR3: CAISDASNEKLFF. The DNA of the CDR3 is TGTGCCATCAGTGATGCCTCTAATGAAAAACTGTTTTTT.

The V gene is TRBV6-1, the J gene TRBJ1-5, with 7 bases identical to TRBD1. There are 14 residues in the CDR3. Trimming took 3 bases from V and 10 from J; bases not matched to a gene: 9. Per the germline V gene, CDR1 is MNHNS and CDR2 is SASEGT. The CDR3 DNA sequence: TGTGCCAGCAGTGAGCAGGGGGGTCCCAGCCCCCAGCATTTT. This gives the protein CASSEQGGPSPQHF.

The V call is TRBV5-5, the J call TRBJ1-2; a weak D match, TRBD1 (6 bases). Germline assignment: CDR1 SGHKS and CDR2 YYEKEE (reference sequence). V was shortened by 0 bases and J by 4 bases, with 16 bases between the two germline ends. The CDR3 runs 16 residues. The CDR3 DNA reads TGTGCCAGCAGCTTGGTAGGCGGGGACACCGTCTATGGCTACACCTTC. Amino acids: CASSLVGGDTVYGYTF.

V is TRBV6-4 and J is TRBJ2-1, with TRBD2 matching 16 bases. The CDR3 sequence is 14 residues long. Germline CDR1 and CDR2: MRHNA and SNTAGT. With V trimmed by 2 bases and J by 15 bases, 4 bases remained unmatched. CDR3 sequence (DNA): TGTGCCAGCAGTGACGGGACTAGCGGGGGGGGCATGTTCTTC. It is translated as CASSDGTSGGGMFF.

The chain links TRBV29-1 to TRBJ1-1; D is perhaps TRBD1 (5 bases). With 6 bases removed from V and 2 bases from J, the gap between germline ends came to 19 bases. Germline CDR1 SQVTM, CDR2 ANQGSEA. This CDR3 has 15 amino acids. DNA of the CDR3: TGCAGCGTACCCAAGAATCGGGGCGGTAACACTGAAGCTTTCTTT. Protein product: CSVPKNRGGNTEAFF. The variable domain in full, completed from reference TRBV29-1 and TRBJ1-1, reads SAVISQKPSRDICQRGTSLTIQCQVDSQVTMMFWYRQQPGQSLTLIATANQGSEATYESGFVIDKFPISRPNLTFSTLTVSNMSPEDSSIYLCSVPKNRGGNTEAFFGQGTRLTVV.

The V call is TRBV18, the J call TRBJ2-1; 8 bases agree with TRBD2. Germline CDR1 is KGHSH and CDR2 is LQKENI. The CDR3 extends over 13 amino acids. V was clipped by 8 bases and J by 7 bases; unmatched bases: 7. The CDR3 region has the DNA TGTGCCAGCCGGGGGGGGCCGGGGAATGAGCAGTTCTTC. Protein: CASRGGPGNEQFF.

J is TRBJ2-1 and V is TRBV7-2, with 9 bases fitting TRBD2. The trim removed 1 base at V and 6 bases at J, leaving 4 bases unmatched. Per the germline V gene, CDR1 is SGHTA and CDR2 is FQGNSA. The CDR3 consists of 15 residues. In DNA form, the CDR3 reads TGTGCCAGCAGCTTAGTAACTAGCGGGTTCAATGAGCAGTTCTTC. Translating it yields CASSLVTSGFNEQFF.

The chain carries TRBV30 and TRBJ1-5; D gene uncertain. V was cut by 2 bases and J by 2 bases, with 7 bases left in between. The CDR3 extends over 13 amino acids. CDR1 and CDR2 from the germline V gene are GTSNPN and SVGIG (reference sequence). The CDR3 reads CAWSRRGNQPQHF. The CDR3 bases are TGTGCCTGGAGTAGGCGTGGCAATCAGCCCCAGCATTTT.

The V gene is TRBV4-1, the J gene TRBJ2-5; tentative D call: TRBD1 (6 bases). V shed 0 bases and J shed 1 base, with 12 bases lying between them. In germline, CDR1 is MGHRA, CDR2 YSYEKL. This CDR3 is built from 16 residues. The CDR3 region is CASSQEPDRSQETQYF. The CDR3 nucleotides read TGCGCCAGCAGCCAAGAGCCTGACAGGAGCCAAGAGACCCAGTACTTC.

The V and J genes are TRBV5-1 and TRBJ2-7; 7 nucleotides match TRBD2. From germline, CDR1 is SGHRS and CDR2 YFSETQ. This CDR3 contains 14 residues. V was clipped by 3 bases and J by 2 bases; unmatched bases: 5. The chain's CDR3 is CASSSYGTTYEQYF. The CDR3 DNA reads TGCGCCAGCAGCTCGTACGGGACTACCTACGAGCAGTACTTC.

This clone turned up a few times. At the DNA level, this CDR3 is encoded by other sequences in the same sample as well. The rearrangement links TRBV5-6 to TRBJ2-7; 12 bases fit TRBD2. In germline, CDR1 is SGHDT, CDR2 YYEEEE. The CDR3 spans 16 residues. V dropped 1 base and J dropped 4; count of bases not matched to a gene: 6. CDR3 DNA: TGTGCCAGCAGCTTGTCCCTAGCGGGAGGGGTGTACGAGCAGTACTTC. Its translation is CASSLSLAGGVYEQYF. Filled out from reference TRBV5-6 and TRBJ2-7, the complete variable domain reads DAGVTQSPTHLIKTRGQQVTLRCSPKSGHDTVSWYQQALGQGPQFIFQYYEEEERQRGNFPDRFSGHQFPNYSSELNVNALLLGDSALYLCASSLSLAGGVYEQYFGPGTRLTVT.

The chain links TRBV2 to TRBJ1-2, with D perhaps matching TRBD1 (6 bases). Per germline, CDR1 SNHLY and CDR2 FYNNEI. The CDR3 sequence is 15 residues long. V dropped 4 bases and J dropped 3 bases, with 15 bases sitting between them. The CDR3 DNA follows: TGTGCCAGCAGTGTTCTCGGGGGGCTACACTATGGCTACACCTTC. Translating gives CASSVLGGLHYGYTF.

This chain joins TRBV4-3 and TRBJ1-5, with D uncertain. The CDR3 has 14 amino acids. Germline V CDR1 and CDR2: LGHNA, YSLEER. The germline V and J ends were trimmed by 0 bases and 2 bases, with 5 bases remaining between them. CDR3 protein: CASSQDLGNQPQHF. CDR3 in DNA: TGCGCCAGCAGCCAAGATCTCGGCAATCAGCCCCAGCATTTT.

The rearrangement joins TRBV7-2 to TRBJ1-1; D not certain. Per the germline V gene, CDR1 is SGHTA and CDR2 is FQGNSA. The V end lost 2 bases, the J end lost 1 base, and 5 bases lay between the germline ends. The CDR3 spans 13 residues. The CDR3 region has the DNA TGTGCCAGCAGCTTATGGTCGAACACTGAAGCTTTCTTT. Translation: CASSLWSNTEAFF.

J is TRBJ1-4 and V is TRBV27; D is possibly TRBD1 (5 bases). The length of the CDR3 is 16 residues. V shed 6 bases and J shed 0 bases, with 14 bases lying between them. CDR1 and CDR2 from the germline V gene are MNHEY and SMNVEV (reference sequence). The CDR3 nucleotides read TGTGCCAGCAGCAGTTTAGGGGCGCCAACTAATGAAAAACTGTTTTTT. Protein sequence: CASSSLGAPTNEKLFF. The full variable domain, rest sourced from reference TRBV27 and TRBJ1-4, is EAQVTQNPRYLITVTGKKLTVTCSQNMNHEYMSWYRQDPGLGLRQIYYSMNVEVTDKGDVPEGYKVSRKEKRNFPLILESPSPNQTSLYFCASSSLGAPTNEKLFFGSGTQLSVL.

V usage is TRBV12-2 and J usage is TRBJ1-4. TRBV12-2 is noted as a pseudogene. This CDR3 is 22 amino acids long. The CDR3 DNA is TGTGCAAGTCGCTTAGTGCTCACATTAACGGGGGGGCGTAGAGTATCTAATGAAAAACTGTTTTTT. Protein product: CASRLVLTLTGGRRVSNEKLFF.